These 8 T cell receptor beta chains originate from one sample sequenced in a study of T cell repertoires in urothelial bladder cancer. The protocol was immunoSEQ multiplex PCR, while the TCRdb copy is restricted to in-frame clones and leaves out a portion. The table has some 14,000 clones, roughly 65% seen once. What was sequenced was tumor-infiltrating cells from bladder cancer. Receptor source: a human donor with urothelial carcinoma.

This clone was counted a single time. The J gene is TRBJ2-3, the V gene TRBV7-2, with TRBD2 matching over 9 bases. Germline CDR1 and CDR2: SGHTA and FQGNSA. With V trimmed by 5 bases and J by 5 bases, 11 bases remained unmatched. CDR3 length: 16 residues. The CDR3, as DNA: TGTGCCAGCAGCACAATAGCGGGGGCTCTGGGAGATACGCAGTATTTT. It encodes CASSTIAGALGDTQYF.

The chain joins TRBV7-6 to TRBJ2-5, with TRBD1 matching 9 bases. CDR3 size: 17 residues. Trimming removed 1 base from V and 1 base from J; junction bases left unmatched: 7. Germline V CDR1 and CDR2: SGHVS, FNYEAQ. The CDR3 DNA follows: TGTGCCAGCAGCTTAGTAGCCACAGGGGGCAGCCAAGAGACCCAGTACTTC. Translation gives CASSLVATGGSQETQYF.

This sequence joins TRBV7-2 and TRBJ2-5; tentative D call: TRBD2 (5 bases). Trimming left V 1 base short and J 5 bases short, with 8 bases between. The CDR3 extends over 13 amino acids. The germline V gene has CDR1 SGHTA and CDR2 FQGNSA. The CDR3 coding sequence is TGTGCCAGCAGCTTAGGACGAGGGGAGACCCAGTACTTC. Its translation is CASSLGRGETQYF. Using reference TRBV7-2 and TRBJ2-5 for the parts outside the CDR3, the full variable domain is GAGVSQSPSNKVTEKGKDVELRCDPISGHTALYWYRQSLGQGLEFLIYFQGNSAPDKSGLPSDRFSAERTGGSVSTLTIQRTQQEDSAVYLCASSLGRGETQYFGPGTRLLVL.

The chain combines TRBV5-1 with TRBJ2-3, with TRBD2 identical over 14 bases. The CDR3 length is 16 residues. The V segment lost 4 bases and the J segment 6 bases; nucleotides outside the gene matches: 7. The germline CDR1 and CDR2 sequences are SGHRS and YFSETQ. The CDR3 loop is CASSLTSGGARDTQYF. The DNA of the CDR3 is TGCGCCAGCAGCCTGACTAGCGGGGGGGCCCGGGATACGCAGTATTTT.

J is TRBJ2-2 and V is TRBV7-8, with D perhaps assigned TRBD1 or TRBD2 (5 bases each). Per the germline V gene, CDR1 is SGHVS and CDR2 is FQNEAQ. The V end was cut by 4 bases, the J end by 4 bases, with 10 bases between. The CDR3 covers 14 residues. In DNA form, the CDR3 reads TGTGCCAGCAGCTCGGGACGGCTCACCGGGGAGCTGTTTTTT. It codes for CASSSGRLTGELFF. Full variable domain (remainder filled in from reference TRBV7-8 and TRBJ2-2): GAGVSQSPRYKVAKRGQDVALRCDPISGHVSLFWYQQALGQGPEFLTYFQNEAQLDKSGLPSDRFFAERPEGSVSTLKIQRTQQEDSAVYLCASSSGRLTGELFFGEGSRLTVL.

This clone appeared a few times. The V and J genes are TRBV19 and TRBJ2-6, with D perhaps TRBD2 (5 bases). The CDR3 has 15 residues. Looked up from germline, CDR1 is LNHDA and CDR2 is SQIVND (reference sequence). The V gene lost 1 base and the J gene lost 3 bases, with 7 bases spanning the gap. The CDR3 coding sequence is TGTGCCAGTAGTATAGGAGGGAATGGGGCCAACGTCCTGACTTTC. This translates into CASSIGGNGANVLTF.

The chain recombines TRBV7-3 with TRBJ2-7; D is ambiguous. V lost 1 base to trimming and J lost 5 bases, with 3 bases between them. This CDR3 comprises 11 residues. Germline loops: CDR1 SGHTA, CDR2 FQGTGA. The CDR3 here is CASSLRDEQYV. The CDR3 DNA is TGTGCCAGCAGCTTAAGGGACGAGCAGTACGTC.

V and J are TRBV29-1 and TRBJ1-2, with D unclear. Germline CDR1 reads SQVTM; CDR2 reads ANQGSEA. This CDR3 is 13 amino acids long. V lost 3 bases, J lost 2 bases, and 10 bases lay in between. The CDR3 is CSVDSQVNYGYTF. The DNA for the CDR3 is TGCAGCGTTGACAGCCAGGTGAACTATGGCTACACCTTC.